The text below deals with one T cell receptor beta chain. TCRbeta library construction was performed incorporating unique molecular identifiers. TCRdb passed the PCR reads through MiXCR, listing each CDR3 protein once. The profile covers more than 200,000 distinct CDR3 sequences, with approximately 9.8% appearing a single time and about 5.4% taken by the ten largest. This entry is derived from a study of T-cell reconstitution after alpha-beta-depleted transplantation in children. The CDR3 is 16 residues long. Trimming shortened V by 4 bases and J by 1 base, and 13 bases separated the two germline ends.

V gene TRBV12-3 or TRBV12-4 combines with J gene TRBJ2-2; the D gene is possibly TRBD1 (6 bases). The sequencing here drew on PBMCs from the stem cell graft donor, taken from the stem cell graft. This sequence was found in a human donor who donated a stem cell graft to a child with SCID. The DNA for the CDR3 is TGTGCCAGCAGTTCCAGGGGCAGGGGGAACACCGGGGAGCTGTTTTTT. This encodes CASSSRGRGNTGELFF.